This TCR beta chain came from a study of technical replicates of blood from several donors. Using immunoSEQ multiplex PCR, the repertoire was profiled, and TCRdb retains in-frame clones only, with some absent. This table has about 59,000 clones, just under 90% appearing once. The V gene's germline CDR1 is LGHNA and CDR2 YSLEER. The CDR3 extends over 15 amino acids. V shed 0 bases and J shed 0 bases, with 8 bases lying between them. Source material: PBMCs. The chain carries TRBV4-3 and TRBJ1-1; a weak D match, TRBD1 (5 bases). The clonotype comes from a human donor in good health. Some clones in this sample may be carry-over from other donors' samples. The CDR3 coding sequence is TGCGCCAGCAGCCAAGAAAGGGGTATGAACACTGAAGCTTTCTTT. Its protein product is CASSQERGMNTEAFF.